This TCR beta chain was recorded in a study of OX40 agonist ivuxolimab in advanced cancers. Looking at the study overall: The patients received ivuxolimab by intravenous route every 2 weeks at 0.01 to 10 mg/kg. The dose-escalation cohort had hepatocellular carcinoma, melanoma, renal cell or head and neck cancer. Three patients got partial responses; one had hepatocellular carcinoma and two had cutaneous melanoma.

The CDR3 extends over 16 amino acids. J gave up 7 bases and V 3 bases, and 8 bases lay outside the gene matches. In germline, CDR1 is SGHKS, CDR2 YYEKEE (reference sequence). The protocol was immunoSEQ multiplex PCR, while the TCRdb copy is restricted to in-frame clones and leaves out a portion. The sample lists roughly 53,000 clones, 70% to 90% seen once, with 1.5% in the top ten. As concerns this clone: Its matching antigen is unknown.

Findings and caveats of the study: Mean expanded clone counts were higher in CD8+ than CD4+ T cells.

This rearrangement joins TRBV5-5 to TRBJ1-4; 11 bases line up with TRBD1. The source of this sequence is an adult with an advanced solid tumor such as melanoma, head and neck, liver or kidney cancer. The input for sequencing was CD4+ or CD8+ T cells sorted from blood, taken in a trial of the OX40 agonist ivuxolimab. CDR3 sequence reads: CASSSGQGALGEKLFF. Written as DNA, the CDR3 is TGTGCCAGCAGCTCCGGACAGGGGGCATTGGGTGAAAAACTGTTTTTT. Drawing the rest from reference TRBV5-5 and TRBJ1-4, the complete variable domain is DAGVTQSPTHLIKTRGQQVTLRCSPISGHKSVSWYQQVLGQGPQFIFQYYEKEERGRGNFPDRFSARQFPNYSSELNVNALLLGDSALYLCASSSGQGALGEKLFFGSGTQLSVL.